Sequencing of this T cell receptor (gamma chain) was carried out in a study of gamma delta lymphoproliferative disorders and STAT genes. About the study: For the delta chain, EuroClonality-NGS standard procedure was applied.

This clone qualifies as medium-sized. The antigen is not known. The study, taken as a whole, reports: Public or private status of leukemic clones needs confirmation. Most major patient clonotypes were shared with at least one healthy donor. In whole-repertoire clustering, gamma separated patients from controls, unlike delta.

TCRdb reran clone calling via CATT on the multiplex PCR reads. Found here are around 1,500 gamma-chain clones, about 9.5% of them singletons; the top ten hold about 36%. The CDR3 spans 14 residues. V dropped 0 bases and J dropped 3; count of bases not matched to a gene: 5. The germline V gene has CDR1 VTNTFY and CDR2 YDVSTARD (reference sequence). Sequencing used genomic DNA taken from PBMCs of patients and controls. This TCR came from a human donor in good health. Sequencing used blood. The V gene is TRGV3, the J gene TRGJ1 or TRGJ2. No J gene is reported in TCRdb; it was inferred here by comparing the DNA with germline. The CDR3 DNA follows: TGTGCCACCTGGGACAGGCGGCCTTATTATAAGAAACTCTTT. Its translation is CATWDRRPYYKKLF.